This TCR beta chain comes out of a study of T-cell reconstitution after alpha-beta-depleted transplantation in children. V shed 6 bases and J shed 6 bases, with 6 bases lying between them. Per germline, CDR1 MGHDK and CDR2 SYGVNS. There are 12 residues in the CDR3. This clonotype appeared a few times. Using unique molecular identifiers, the investigators prepared the TCRbeta library. TCRdb reanalysed the PCR reads using MiXCR and keeps one entry per CDR3 protein. The repertoire consists of about 540,000 distinct CDR3 sequences, with about a sixth occurring once and the leading ten covering over 3%. The sequence was collected from a human donor who donated a stem cell graft to a child with acute lymphoblastic leukemia. The sequencing here drew on PBMCs from the stem cell graft donor, taken from the stem cell graft. V usage is TRBV25-1 and J usage is TRBJ1-6; weak D call: TRBD1 (5 bases). The CDR3 bases are TGTGCCAGCAGAGGGGCTAATTCACCCCTCCACTTT. Its translation: CASRGANSPLHF. The variable domain in full, completed from reference TRBV25-1 and TRBJ1-6, reads EADIYQTPRYLVIGTGKKITLECSQTMGHDKMYWYQQDPGMELHLIHYSYGVNSTEKGDLSSESTVSRIRTEHFPLTLESARPSHTSQYLCASRGANSPLHFGNGTRLTVT.